Shown below are 15 T cell receptor beta chains from a single sample sequenced in a study of cytomegalovirus exposure and HLA in healthy donors. PCR amplification relied on 60 Vbeta primers (plus 13 Jbeta primers). Assay: immunoSEQ multiplex PCR; the TCRdb copy retains only in-frame clones and omits some. The sample has about 170,000 clones; roughly four fifths are singletons. The sample was PBMCs. These receptors were collected from a woman aged 18 to 35 in good health and CMV-seropositive.

The rearrangement uses TRBV5-1 and TRBJ2-1; 7 nucleotides match TRBD2. This CDR3 has 14 amino acids. Germline V gene sequence: CDR1 SGHRS, CDR2 YFSETQ. The junction had 3 bases not matched to a gene; V was cut back by 1 base and J by 5 bases. The CDR3 region is CASSLLGGDNEQFF. CDR3 nucleotides: TGCGCCAGCAGCTTGCTGGGGGGGGACAATGAGCAGTTCTTC.

The chain uses TRBV27 and TRBJ1-5, with 9 bases matching TRBD1. CDR1 and CDR2 from the germline V gene are MNHEY and SMNVEV (reference sequence). CDR3 length: 14 amino acids. V lost 4 bases and J lost 9; bases outside the gene matches: 7. This chain's CDR3 is CASSSPGQGAPQHF. CDR3 sequence (DNA): TGTGCCAGCAGTTCGCCGGGACAGGGTGCGCCCCAGCATTTT.

V and J are TRBV6-5 and TRBJ1-2, with 8 bases that match TRBD1. Germline-derived CDR1 and CDR2 are MNHEY and SVGAGI. There are 15 residues in the CDR3. V lost 3 bases, J lost 0 bases, and 3 bases stayed unmatched. The CDR3 DNA sequence: TGTGCCAGCAGTTATGGGACAGGCCCTAACTATGGCTACACCTTC. This translates into CASSYGTGPNYGYTF.

Details on this clone: The same CDR3 can be traced to other DNA sequences in this sample. CDR3 nucleotides: TGTGCCAGCAGTTACTCAGGAGGGAACACTGAAGCTTTCTTT. It encodes CASSYSGGNTEAFF. This chain joins TRBV6-5 and TRBJ1-1, with no clear D. V lost 0 bases and J lost 1, with 6 bases in between. Germline V lookup: CDR1 MNHEY, CDR2 SVGAGI. This CDR3 is 14 amino acids long.

Details on this clone: Germline and junction disagree at one end, which may indicate a read error. Other nucleotide sequences from this sample produce the same CDR3. The rearrangement links TRBV5-1 to TRBJ1-2; 7 bases fit TRBD1. The germline gives CDR1 SGHRS, CDR2 YFSETQ. CDR3 size: 12 residues. The CDR3: CASSLGGTGQIF. The CDR3 nucleotides read TGCGCCAGCAGCTTGGGCGGTACGGGACAGATCTTC.

The chain employs TRBV9 and TRBJ1-6; possible D gene TRBD1, 5 bases. Trimming pared 4 bases from V and 4 bases from J, leaving 15 bases between. The CDR3 loop spans 16 amino acids. In germline, CDR1 is SGDLS, CDR2 YYNGEE. CDR3 residues: CASSPDVTVYNSPLHF. The DNA of the CDR3 is TGTGCCAGCAGCCCGGACGTGACAGTATATAATTCACCCCTCCACTTT.

The chain couples TRBV7-9 to TRBJ2-7, with D possibly TRBD2 on 5 matching bases. Trimming removed 2 bases at V and 6 bases at J, with 11 bases between. This CDR3 is 13 amino acids long. Germline-derived CDR1 and CDR2 are SEHNR and FQNEAQ (reference sequence). CDR3 in amino acids: CASSLILRAEQYF. The CDR3, as DNA: TGTGCCAGCAGCTTAATTTTGAGGGCCGAGCAGTACTTC. Supplemented by reference TRBV7-9 and TRBJ2-7, the full variable domain reads DTGVSQNPRHKITKRGQNVTFRCDPISEHNRLYWYRQTLGQGPEFLTYFQNEAQLEKSRLLSDRFSAERPKGSFSTLEIQRTEQGDSAMYLCASSLILRAEQYFGPGTRLTVT.

The rearrangement links TRBV10-2 to TRBJ2-1, with 7 bases matching TRBD1. The junction had 9 bases not matched to a gene; V was cut back by 5 bases and J by 14 bases. Germline V gene data show CDR1 as WSHSY and CDR2 as SAAADI. The CDR3 has 12 amino acids. CDR3 sequence (DNA): TGCGCCAGCAGTACTCGAGGGGGCAGCGAGTTCTTC. It is translated as CASSTRGGSEFF.

This clone was recorded once. V gene TRBV7-9 combines with J gene TRBJ2-5; perhaps TRBD1 as D (6 bases). Trimming left V 3 bases short and J 5 bases short, with 22 bases between. Germline-derived CDR1 and CDR2 are SEHNR and FQNEAQ (reference sequence). CDR3 size: 17 residues. The CDR3 reads CASSFSTRSADRETQYF. CDR3 nucleotides: TGTGCCAGCAGCTTTTCAACTAGGTCGGCCGACAGGGAGACCCAGTACTTC. The whole variable domain, remainder taken from reference TRBV7-9 and TRBJ2-5, is DTGVSQNPRHKITKRGQNVTFRCDPISEHNRLYWYRQTLGQGPEFLTYFQNEAQLEKSRLLSDRFSAERPKGSFSTLEIQRTEQGDSAMYLCASSFSTRSADRETQYFGPGTRLLVL.

The genes are TRBV5-1 and TRBJ2-5; 9 bases are a match to TRBD2. This CDR3 region has 18 residues. CDR1 is SGHRS, CDR2 YFSETQ, per germline. V lost 0 bases, J lost 2 bases, and 11 bases stayed unmatched. CDR3 bases: TGCGCCAGCAGCTTGGCCGCCCTTAGCGGGGGAAGACAAGAGACCCAGTACTTC. Translating gives CASSLAALSGGRQETQYF.

The V call is TRBV6-1, the J call TRBJ2-5; TRBD2 aligns across 7 bases. The CDR3 is made up of 14 amino acids. Germline assignment: CDR1 MNHNS and CDR2 SASEGT. Trimming removed 2 bases from V and 4 bases from J; junction bases left unmatched: 4. CDR3 nucleotides: TGTGCCAGCAGTGAATCTTGGGGGGGAGAGACCCAGTACTTC. Amino acid sequence: CASSESWGGETQYF.

The chain has TRBV6-5 and TRBJ2-7, with TRBD1 matching 8 bases. CDR3 length equals 15 residues. V lost 5 bases, J lost 5 bases, and 11 bases stayed unmatched. Germline CDR1 and CDR2: MNHEY and SVGAGI. The DNA for the CDR3 is TGTGCCAGCAGTAAAACAGGGGGTGGGGGGCACGAGCAGTACTTC. Translating gives CASSKTGGGGHEQYF.

The chain uses TRBV7-8 and TRBJ1-1, with a possible D match to TRBD1 (5 bases). Deletions cut 1 base from V and 0 bases from J, with 12 bases between. The V gene's germline CDR1 is SGHVS and CDR2 FQNEAQ. The CDR3 runs to 16 residues. The CDR3 nucleotides are TGTGCCAGCAGCTTAGTCTTTACAGGAATGAACACTGAAGCTTTCTTT. This codes for CASSLVFTGMNTEAFF.

The chain carries TRBV7-2 and TRBJ2-2, with D perhaps matching TRBD2 (6 bases). V shed 3 bases and J shed 5 bases, with 16 bases lying between them. There are 16 residues in the CDR3. Germline V gene data show CDR1 as SGHTA and CDR2 as FQGNSA. The CDR3 DNA is TGTGCCAGCAGCTTTTCAATCAGGGAGGAGACCGGGGAGCTGTTTTTT. Translated: CASSFSIREETGELFF.

V and J are TRBV7-9 and TRBJ1-2, with a weak D call TRBD1 (5 bases). The CDR3 totals 14 residues. V lost 0 bases, J lost 8 bases, and 13 bases lay in between. Germline CDR1 SEHNR, CDR2 FQNEAQ (reference sequence). The CDR3 loop reads CASSLALQGGGYTF. Written as DNA, the CDR3 is TGTGCCAGCAGCTTAGCGCTGCAGGGAGGCGGCTACACCTTC.